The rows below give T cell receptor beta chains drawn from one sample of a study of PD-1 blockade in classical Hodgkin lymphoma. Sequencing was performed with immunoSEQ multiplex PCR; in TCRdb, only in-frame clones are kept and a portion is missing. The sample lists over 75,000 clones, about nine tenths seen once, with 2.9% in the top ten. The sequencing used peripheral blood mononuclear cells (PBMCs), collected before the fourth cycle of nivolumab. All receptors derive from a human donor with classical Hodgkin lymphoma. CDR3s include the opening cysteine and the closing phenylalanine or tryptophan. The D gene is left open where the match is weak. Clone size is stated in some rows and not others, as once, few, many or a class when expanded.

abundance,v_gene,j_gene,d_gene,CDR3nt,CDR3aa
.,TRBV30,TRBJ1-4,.,TGTGCCTGGAGTGTACAGGACAGCCTTAATGAAAAACTGTTTTTT,CAWSVQDSLNEKLFF
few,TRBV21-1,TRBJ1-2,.,TGTGCCAGCCGGGGGCATGGCTACACCTTC,CASRGHGYTF
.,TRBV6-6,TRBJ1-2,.,TGTGCCAGCAGTCCGGGGACGTCGGACTCGGCTGGCTACACCTTC,CASSPGTSDSAGYTF
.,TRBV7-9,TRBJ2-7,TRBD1,TGTGCCAGCAGCTTTGGGACAGCGTACGAGCAGTACTTC,CASSFGTAYEQYF
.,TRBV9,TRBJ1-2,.,TGTGCCAGCAGCGTGTCGCGACAAAAGGGTGACTATGGCTACACCTTC,CASSVSRQKGDYGYTF
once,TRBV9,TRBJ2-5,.,TGTGCCAGCAGCCCTTGGGGTCCTAGCCCGGTACAAGAGACCCAGTACTTC,CASSPWGPSPVQETQYF
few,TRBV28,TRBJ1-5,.,TGTGCCAGCAGTTTATCGCTCGGGAATTTAGGTGGTGGCAATCAGCCCCAGCATTTT,CASSLSLGNLGGGNQPQHF
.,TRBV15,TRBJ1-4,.,TGTGCCACCAGCAGAGATCGCGGGCCTAATGAAAAACTGTTTTTT,CATSRDRGPNEKLFF
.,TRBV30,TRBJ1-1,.,TGTGCCTGGAGCGAGGGACTGCAAGCTTTCTTT,CAWSEGLQAFF
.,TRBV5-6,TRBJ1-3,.,TGTGCCAGCAGCTTGTTGAGGGTTCCTGGAAACACCATATATTTT,CASSLLRVPGNTIYF
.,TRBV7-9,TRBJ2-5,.,TGTGCCAGCAGCTCCCCACATCAAGAGACCCAGTACTTC,CASSSPHQETQYF
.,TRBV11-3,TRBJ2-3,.,TGTGCCAGCAGCTCCCCCGGGACTGACACAGATACGCAGTATTTT,CASSSPGTDTDTQYF
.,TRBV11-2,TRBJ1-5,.,TGTGCCAGCAGCTTAGAGGGGAATAGCAATCAGCCCCAGCATTTT,CASSLEGNSNQPQHF
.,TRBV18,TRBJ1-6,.,TGTGCCAGCTCACCACGGGGTGGTGAGGCTGCTTCACCCCTCCACTTT,CASSPRGGEAASPLHF
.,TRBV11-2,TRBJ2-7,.,TGTGCCAGCAGCTTAGCAGAAAGGGCCCCTCTCGAGCAGTACTTC,CASSLAERAPLEQYF
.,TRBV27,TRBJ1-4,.,TGTGCCAGCAGTTTGGTGGGGGCAGGGGAAAAACTGTTTTTT,CASSLVGAGEKLFF
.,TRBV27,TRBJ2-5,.,TGTGCCAGCAGTTGGGGACACGAAGAGACCCAGTACTTC,CASSWGHEETQYF
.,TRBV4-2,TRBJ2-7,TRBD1,TGTGCCAGCAGCCAAAACACCGGGACAGGGGCCTACGAGCAGTACTTC,CASSQNTGTGAYEQYF
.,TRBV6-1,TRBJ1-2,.,TGTGCCAGCAACAGACCAGAGTTCTATGGCTACACCTTC,CASNRPEFYGYTF
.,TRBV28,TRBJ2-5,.,TGTGCCAGCAGTTTAGGGGGCCCAAGAGAGACCCAGTACTTC,CASSLGGPRETQYF
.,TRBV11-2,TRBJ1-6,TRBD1,TGTGCCAGCAGCTTAGTGGGACAGGGAACCTATAATTCACCCCTCCACTTT,CASSLVGQGTYNSPLHF
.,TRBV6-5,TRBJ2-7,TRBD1,TGTGCCAGCAGTAAAAGGACAGGGCACTACGAGCAGTACTTC,CASSKRTGHYEQYF
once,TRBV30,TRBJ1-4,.,TGTGCCTGGAACCCCGGGACATTGGATGAAAAACTGTTTTTT,CAWNPGTLDEKLFF
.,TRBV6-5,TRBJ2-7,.,TGTGCCAGCCGCCCGGGGGGCGGGTACGAGCAGTACTTC,CASRPGGGYEQYF
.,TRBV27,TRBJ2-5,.,TGTGCCAGCAGTTTAGGTCCAGACCGAGAGACCCAGTACTTC,CASSLGPDRETQYF
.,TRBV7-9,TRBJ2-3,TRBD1,TGTGCCAGCAGACGACCCTACGGGACAGGGAGGCGCACAGATACGCAGTATTTT,CASRRPYGTGRRTDTQYF
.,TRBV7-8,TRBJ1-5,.,TGTGCCAGCAGCTCCCCACGGGACAATCAGCCCCAGCATTTT,CASSSPRDNQPQHF
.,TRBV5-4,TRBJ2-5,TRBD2,TGTGCCAGCAGCCGACCGGGACTAGCGGGGGGGAAGTACCAAGAGACCCAGTACTTC,CASSRPGLAGGKYQETQYF
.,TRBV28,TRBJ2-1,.,TGTGCCAGCAGTTTGAATAGCCTGGGCTCCTACAATGAGCAGTTCTTC,CASSLNSLGSYNEQFF
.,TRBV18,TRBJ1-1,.,TGTGCCAGCTCACCAGTGGGGCGGAGGGCTTTCTTT,CASSPVGRRAFF
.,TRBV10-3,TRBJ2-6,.,TGTGCCATCAGTGAGTCGAGAGGCTCTGGGGCCAACGTCCTGACTTTC,CAISESRGSGANVLTF
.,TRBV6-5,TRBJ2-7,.,TGTGCCAGCATGGGGGGTAACTACGAGCAGTACTTC,CASMGGNYEQYF
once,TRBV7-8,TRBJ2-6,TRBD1,TGTGCCAGCAGCTTACGGACAGGCAACTCTGGGGCCAACGTCCTGACTTTC,CASSLRTGNSGANVLTF
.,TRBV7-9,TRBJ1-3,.,TGTGCCAGCAGCTATACAGGGTCCGGAAACACCATATATTTT,CASSYTGSGNTIYF
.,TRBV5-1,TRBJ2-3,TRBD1,TGCGCCAGCAGCTTGCTTACGACAGGGGCCACAGATACGCAGTATTTT,CASSLLTTGATDTQYF
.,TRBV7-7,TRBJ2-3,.,TGTGCCAGCAGCGCTTCACAGTTGCGCACAGATACGCAGTATTTT,CASSASQLRTDTQYF
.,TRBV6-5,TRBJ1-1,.,TGTGCCAGCAACAACAGGATGAACACTGAAGCTTTCTTT,CASNNRMNTEAFF
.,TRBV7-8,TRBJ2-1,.,TGTGCCAGCAGCTTATTACGAGCACATGAGCAGTTCTTC,CASSLLRAHEQFF
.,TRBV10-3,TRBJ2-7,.,TGTGCCATCAGTGAGGACAACCCCTACGAGCAGTACTTC,CAISEDNPYEQYF
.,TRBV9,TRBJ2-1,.,TGTGCCAGCAGCGTCGGGCAAGGGGGATTCATCGGCAATGAGCAGTTCTTC,CASSVGQGGFIGNEQFF
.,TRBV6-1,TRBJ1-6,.,TGTGCCAGCAGTGCCCAACAGGGATCCTATAATTCACCCCTCCACTTT,CASSAQQGSYNSPLHF
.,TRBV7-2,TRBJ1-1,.,TGTGCCAGCAGTCAACGGACAGACGGATGGACTGAAGCTTTCTTT,CASSQRTDGWTEAFF